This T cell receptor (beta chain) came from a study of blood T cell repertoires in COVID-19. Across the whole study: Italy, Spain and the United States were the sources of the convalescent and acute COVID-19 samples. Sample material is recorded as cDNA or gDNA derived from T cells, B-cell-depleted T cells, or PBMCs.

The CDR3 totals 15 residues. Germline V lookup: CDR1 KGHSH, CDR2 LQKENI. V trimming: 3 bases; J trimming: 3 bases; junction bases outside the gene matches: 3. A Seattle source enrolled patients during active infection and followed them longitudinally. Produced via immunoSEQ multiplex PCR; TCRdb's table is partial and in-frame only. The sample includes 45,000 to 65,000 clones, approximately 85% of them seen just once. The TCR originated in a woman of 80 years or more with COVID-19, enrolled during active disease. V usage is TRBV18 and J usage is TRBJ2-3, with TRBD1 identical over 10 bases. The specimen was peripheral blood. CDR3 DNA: TGTGCCAGCTCACCTATGGGACAGGGGACAGATACGCAGTATTTT. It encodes CASSPMGQGTDTQYF.